This T cell receptor beta chain derives from a study of T cell responses to AZD1222 COVID-19 vaccine. The assay was immunoSEQ multiplex PCR, and TCRdb's table has in-frame clones only and misses some. The sample shows 180,000 or so clones, 90% to 95% of them seen only once. The V gene lost 6 bases and the J gene lost 2 bases, with 19 bases spanning the gap. Per germline, CDR1 LNHDA and CDR2 SQIVND (reference sequence). The CDR3 contains 16 residues. Whole-study findings and limits: The donor cohort was predominantly white British with a female majority, and clonal diversity may have been underestimated. A reported finding is that nearly half of spike-specific TCRs target unmutated variant regions.

Concerning this clone: Its antigen is currently unknown.

This TCR was recovered from an adult who received the AZD1222 COVID-19 vaccine. Source: peripheral blood, taken 28 days after the second AZD1222 dose. The chain is built from TRBV19 and TRBJ1-2; weak D call: TRBD1 (5 bases). CDR3 in DNA: TGTGCCAGTAGCCCAAGGACGGGACGGATCAACTATGGCTACACCTTC. Translated: CASSPRTGRINYGYTF.